Sequencing of this T cell receptor (beta chain) was carried out in a study of T cell clonality in common variable immunodeficiency. Study-wide points: In common variable immunodeficiency, TCR beta chains reportedly carried fewer deletions and N-nucleotide insertions.

Equal genomic DNA amounts from CVID and control samples were sequenced. TCRdb's copy holds only in-frame clones and misses some; the assay was immunoSEQ multiplex PCR. This record lists fewer than 12,000 clones, none seen once only, and the top ten clones contain 6% to 6.5%. Donors gave roughly 4.5 to 9 ml heparinized peripheral whole blood. A word on this clone: The antigen is undetermined. The sequenced fragment ends 3 residues before the CDR3 boundary, so the rest is inferred from the germline J gene. The same CDR3 is also encoded by other DNA sequences in this sample.

Germline CDR1 reads KGHSH; CDR2 reads LQKENI. The trim removed 3 bases at V and 7 bases at J, leaving 2 bases unmatched. The CDR3 runs to 14 residues. V gene TRBV18 combines with J gene TRBJ1-6, with 8 bases identical to TRBD1. This sequence was found in a human donor with common variable immunodeficiency. Sequencing was done on a sample of peripheral blood mononuclear cells. The sequenced part of the CDR3 DNA is TGTGCCAGCTCACCCGACAGGGGAAATTCACCC. This gives the protein CASSPDRGNSP. The entire CDR3 sequence reads CASSPDRGNSPLHF. Based on the CDR3 plus reference TRBV18 and TRBJ1-6, the full variable domain is NAGVMQNPRHLVRRRGQEARLRCSPMKGHSHVYWYRQLPEEGLKFMVYLQKENIIDESGMPKERFSAEFPKEGPSILRIQQVVRGDSAAYFCASSPDRGNSPLHFGNGTRLTVT.